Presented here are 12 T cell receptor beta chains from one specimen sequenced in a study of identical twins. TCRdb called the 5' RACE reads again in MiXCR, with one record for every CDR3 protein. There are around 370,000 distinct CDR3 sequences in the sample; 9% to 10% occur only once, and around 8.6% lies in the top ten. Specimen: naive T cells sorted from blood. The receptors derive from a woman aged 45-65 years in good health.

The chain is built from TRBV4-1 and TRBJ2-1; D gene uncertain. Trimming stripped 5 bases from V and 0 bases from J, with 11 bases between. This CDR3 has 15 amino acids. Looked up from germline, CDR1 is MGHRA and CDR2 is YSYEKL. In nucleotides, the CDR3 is TGCGCCAGCAGCTCCTGGTACAGCTCCTACAATGAGCAGTTCTTC. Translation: CASSSWYSSYNEQFF.

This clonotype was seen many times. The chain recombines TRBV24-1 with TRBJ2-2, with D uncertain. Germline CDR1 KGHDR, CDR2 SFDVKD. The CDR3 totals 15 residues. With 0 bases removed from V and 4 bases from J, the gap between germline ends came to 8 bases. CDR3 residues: CATSDLRVGTGELFF. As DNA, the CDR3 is TGTGCCACCAGTGATTTGCGAGTTGGCACCGGGGAGCTGTTTTTT.

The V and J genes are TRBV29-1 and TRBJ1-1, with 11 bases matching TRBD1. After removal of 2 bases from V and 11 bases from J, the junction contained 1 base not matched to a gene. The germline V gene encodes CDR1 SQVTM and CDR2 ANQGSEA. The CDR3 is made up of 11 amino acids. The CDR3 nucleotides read TGCAGCGTTGAAAGGGACAGGGGGGCTTTCTTT. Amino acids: CSVERDRGAFF. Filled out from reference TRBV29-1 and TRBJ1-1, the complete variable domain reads SAVISQKPSRDICQRGTSLTIQCQVDSQVTMMFWYRQQPGQSLTLIATANQGSEATYESGFVIDKFPISRPNLTFSTLTVSNMSPEDSSIYLCSVERDRGAFFGQGTRLTVV.

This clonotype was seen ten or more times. The CDR3 coding sequence is TGTGCCAGCAGCCGGGCGACAGATCAGCCCCAGCATTTT. Protein product: CASSRATDQPQHF. The chain employs TRBV7-6 and TRBJ1-5, with D perhaps matching TRBD1 (5 bases). Germline lookup yields CDR1 SGHVS and CDR2 FNYEAQ. This CDR3 region has 13 residues. V was trimmed by 5 bases and J by 5 bases, leaving 10 bases between them.

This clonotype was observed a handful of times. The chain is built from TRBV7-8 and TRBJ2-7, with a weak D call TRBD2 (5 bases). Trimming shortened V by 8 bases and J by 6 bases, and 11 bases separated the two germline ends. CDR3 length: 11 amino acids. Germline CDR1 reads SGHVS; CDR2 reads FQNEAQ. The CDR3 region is CASGGWAEQYF. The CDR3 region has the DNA TGTGCCAGCGGAGGATGGGCCGAGCAGTACTTC.

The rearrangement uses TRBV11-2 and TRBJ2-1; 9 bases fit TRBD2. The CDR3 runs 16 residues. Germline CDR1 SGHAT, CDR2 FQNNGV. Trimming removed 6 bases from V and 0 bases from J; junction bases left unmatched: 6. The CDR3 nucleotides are TGTGCCAGCAGGGTAATAGCGGGAGCCTCCTACAATGAGCAGTTCTTC. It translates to CASRVIAGASYNEQFF.

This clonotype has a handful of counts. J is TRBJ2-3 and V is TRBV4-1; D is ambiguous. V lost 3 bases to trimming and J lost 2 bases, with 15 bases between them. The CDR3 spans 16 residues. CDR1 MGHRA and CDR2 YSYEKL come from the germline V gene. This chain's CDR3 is CASSHSSEKPTDTQYF. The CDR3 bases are TGCGCCAGCAGCCACTCCAGCGAGAAACCCACAGATACGCAGTATTTT.

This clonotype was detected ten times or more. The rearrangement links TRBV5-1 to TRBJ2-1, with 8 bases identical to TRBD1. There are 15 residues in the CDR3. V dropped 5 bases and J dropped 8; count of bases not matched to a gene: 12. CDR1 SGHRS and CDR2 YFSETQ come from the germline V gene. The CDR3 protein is CASRRDRRLRDEQFF. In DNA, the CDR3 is TGCGCCAGCAGACGGGACAGGCGGCTTCGCGATGAGCAGTTCTTC.

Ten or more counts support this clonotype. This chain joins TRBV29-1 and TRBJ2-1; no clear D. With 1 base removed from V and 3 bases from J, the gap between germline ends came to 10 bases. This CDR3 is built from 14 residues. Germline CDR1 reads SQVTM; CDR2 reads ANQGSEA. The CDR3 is CSVEGEVNYNEQFF. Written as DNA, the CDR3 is TGCAGCGTTGAAGGTGAGGTGAACTACAATGAGCAGTTCTTC.

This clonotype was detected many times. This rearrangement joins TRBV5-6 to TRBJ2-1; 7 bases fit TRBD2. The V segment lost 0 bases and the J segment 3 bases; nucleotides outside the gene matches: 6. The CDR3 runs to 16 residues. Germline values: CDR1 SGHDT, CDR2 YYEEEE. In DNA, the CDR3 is TGTGCCAGCAGCTTGGGACACCGGACTAGCTACAATGAGCAGTTCTTC. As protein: CASSLGHRTSYNEQFF.

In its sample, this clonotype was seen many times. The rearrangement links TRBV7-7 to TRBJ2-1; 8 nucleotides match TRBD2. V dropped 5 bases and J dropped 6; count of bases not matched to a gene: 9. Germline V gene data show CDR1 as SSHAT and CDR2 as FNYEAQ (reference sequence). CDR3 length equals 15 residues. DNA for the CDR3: TGTGCCAGCAGCCTGTCGGCGGGAGGACGCAATGAGCAGTTCTTC. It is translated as CASSLSAGGRNEQFF.

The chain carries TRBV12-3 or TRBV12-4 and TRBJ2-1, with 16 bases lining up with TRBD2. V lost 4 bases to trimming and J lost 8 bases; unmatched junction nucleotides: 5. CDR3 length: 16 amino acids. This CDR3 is CASSSGLAGGKDEQFF. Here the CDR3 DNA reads TGTGCCAGCAGTTCGGGACTAGCGGGAGGGAAGGATGAGCAGTTCTTC.